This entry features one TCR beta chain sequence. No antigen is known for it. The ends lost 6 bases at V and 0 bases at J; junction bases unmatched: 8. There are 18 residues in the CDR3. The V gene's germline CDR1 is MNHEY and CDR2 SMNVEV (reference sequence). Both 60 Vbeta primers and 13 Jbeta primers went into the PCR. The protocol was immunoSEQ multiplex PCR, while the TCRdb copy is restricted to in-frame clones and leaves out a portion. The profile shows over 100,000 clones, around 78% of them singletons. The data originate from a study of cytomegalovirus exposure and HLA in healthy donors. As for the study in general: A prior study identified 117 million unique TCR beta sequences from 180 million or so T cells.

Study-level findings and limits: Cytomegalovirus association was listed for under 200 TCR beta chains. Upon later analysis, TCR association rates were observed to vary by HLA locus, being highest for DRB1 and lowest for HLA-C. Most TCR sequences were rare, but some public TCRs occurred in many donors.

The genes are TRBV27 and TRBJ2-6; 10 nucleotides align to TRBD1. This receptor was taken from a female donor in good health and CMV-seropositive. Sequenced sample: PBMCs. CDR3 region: CASRDRGPIHSGANVLTF. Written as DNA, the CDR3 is TGTGCCAGCAGAGACAGGGGGCCTATCCACTCTGGGGCCAACGTCCTGACTTTC.